Ten or more counts support the clone carrying this T cell receptor beta chain. The entry originates in a study of T cells in Graves' hyperthyroidism and ophthalmopathy. TCR beta CDR3 regions were amplified from RNA transcripts. HTBI primers drove first-round RT-PCR of the TCR CDR3. Each CDR3 protein is one row after TCRdb ran MiXCR on the multiplex PCR reads. The table includes about 300,000 distinct CDR3 sequences, roughly 15% detected once. Per the germline V gene, CDR1 is DFQATT and CDR2 is SNEGSKA (reference sequence). V was pared by 0 bases and J by 8 bases, with 13 bases between. The CDR3 has 13 residues. Graves' hyperthyroidism qualified as stable when ophthalmopathy did not progress within 18 months.

Sequencing input: blood. The sequence derives from a man younger than 40 with Graves' hyperthyroidism. The chain is built from TRBV20-1 and TRBJ1-2; possible D gene TRBD1, 5 bases. The CDR3 region is CSARDLRDEGYTF. The CDR3, as DNA: TGCAGTGCTAGAGATTTACGGGACGAAGGCTACACCTTC.